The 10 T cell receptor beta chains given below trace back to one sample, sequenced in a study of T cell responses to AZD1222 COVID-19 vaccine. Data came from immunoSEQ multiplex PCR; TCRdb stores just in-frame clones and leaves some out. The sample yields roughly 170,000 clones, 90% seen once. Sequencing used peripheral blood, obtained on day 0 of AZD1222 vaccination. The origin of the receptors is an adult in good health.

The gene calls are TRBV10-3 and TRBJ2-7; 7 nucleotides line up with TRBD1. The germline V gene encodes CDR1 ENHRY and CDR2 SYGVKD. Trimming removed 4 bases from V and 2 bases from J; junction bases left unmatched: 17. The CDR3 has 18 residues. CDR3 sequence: CAISGQLGETGNTYEQYF. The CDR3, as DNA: TGTGCCATCAGTGGCCAATTGGGGGAGACAGGGAACACCTACGAGCAGTACTTC.

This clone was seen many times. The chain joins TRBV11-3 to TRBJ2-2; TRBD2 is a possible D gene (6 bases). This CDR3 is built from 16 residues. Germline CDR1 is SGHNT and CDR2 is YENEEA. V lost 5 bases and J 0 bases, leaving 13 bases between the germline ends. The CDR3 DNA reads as TGTGCCAGCAGCGAGCTAGGGACTGCGAACACCGGGGAGCTGTTTTTT. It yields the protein CASSELGTANTGELFF.

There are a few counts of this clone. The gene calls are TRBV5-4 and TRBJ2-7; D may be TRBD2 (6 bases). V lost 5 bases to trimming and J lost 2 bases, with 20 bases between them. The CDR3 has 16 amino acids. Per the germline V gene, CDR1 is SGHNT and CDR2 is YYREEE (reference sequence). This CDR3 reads CASRLHGGKGAYEQYF. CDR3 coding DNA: TGTGCCAGCAGACTCCATGGCGGGAAAGGGGCCTACGAGCAGTACTTC.

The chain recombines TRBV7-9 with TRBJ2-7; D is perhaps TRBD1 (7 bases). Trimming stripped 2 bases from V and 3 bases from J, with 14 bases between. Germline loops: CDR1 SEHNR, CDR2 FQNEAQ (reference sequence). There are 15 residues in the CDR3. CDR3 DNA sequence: TGTGCCAGCAGCTTACCACAGGGGAGGATCTACGAGCAGTACTTC. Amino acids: CASSLPQGRIYEQYF.

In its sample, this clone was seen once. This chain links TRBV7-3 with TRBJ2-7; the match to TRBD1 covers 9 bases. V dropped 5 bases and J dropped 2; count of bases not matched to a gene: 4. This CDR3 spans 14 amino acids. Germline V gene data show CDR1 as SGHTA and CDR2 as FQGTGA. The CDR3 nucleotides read TGTGCCAGCAGCGTGGACAGGGGCGCCTACGAGCAGTACTTC. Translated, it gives CASSVDRGAYEQYF.

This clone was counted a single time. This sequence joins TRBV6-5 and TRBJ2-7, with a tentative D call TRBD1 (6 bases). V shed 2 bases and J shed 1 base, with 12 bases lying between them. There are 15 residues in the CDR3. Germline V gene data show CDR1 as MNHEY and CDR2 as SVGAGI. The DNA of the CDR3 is TGTGCCAGCAGTTACGGGACAAGTACTTCCTACGAGCAGTACTTC. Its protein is CASSYGTSTSYEQYF.

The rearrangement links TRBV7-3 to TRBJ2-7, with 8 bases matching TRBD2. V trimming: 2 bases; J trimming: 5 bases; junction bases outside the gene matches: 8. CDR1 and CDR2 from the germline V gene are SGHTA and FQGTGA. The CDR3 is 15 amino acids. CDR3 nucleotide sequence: TGTGCCAGCAGCTTACAGGTAGCGGGGAACCACGAGCAGTACTTC. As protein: CASSLQVAGNHEQYF.

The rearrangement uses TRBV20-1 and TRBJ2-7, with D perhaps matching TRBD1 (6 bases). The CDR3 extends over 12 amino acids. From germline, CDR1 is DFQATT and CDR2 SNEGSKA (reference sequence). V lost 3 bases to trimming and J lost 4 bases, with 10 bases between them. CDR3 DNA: TGCAGTGCTAGTCGGGACAATTACGAGCAGTACTTC. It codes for CSASRDNYEQYF.

CDR3: CAWTPGGPGYTF. The CDR3 DNA reads TGTGCCTGGACCCCGGGGGGGCCTGGCTACACCTTC. The chain recombines TRBV30 with TRBJ1-2, with a weak D call TRBD1 (6 bases). V was clipped by 4 bases and J by 7 bases, with 13 bases between them. The CDR3 sequence is 12 residues long. Germline V gives CDR1 GTSNPN, CDR2 SVGIG (reference sequence).

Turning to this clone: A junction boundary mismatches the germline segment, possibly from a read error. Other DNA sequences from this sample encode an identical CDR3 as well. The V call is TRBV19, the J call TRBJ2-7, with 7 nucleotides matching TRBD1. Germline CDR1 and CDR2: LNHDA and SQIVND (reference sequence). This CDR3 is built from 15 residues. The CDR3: CASSIVGQATYEQYF. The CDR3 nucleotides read TGTGCCAGCAGTATAGTCGGACAGGCAACCTACGAGCAGTACTTC.